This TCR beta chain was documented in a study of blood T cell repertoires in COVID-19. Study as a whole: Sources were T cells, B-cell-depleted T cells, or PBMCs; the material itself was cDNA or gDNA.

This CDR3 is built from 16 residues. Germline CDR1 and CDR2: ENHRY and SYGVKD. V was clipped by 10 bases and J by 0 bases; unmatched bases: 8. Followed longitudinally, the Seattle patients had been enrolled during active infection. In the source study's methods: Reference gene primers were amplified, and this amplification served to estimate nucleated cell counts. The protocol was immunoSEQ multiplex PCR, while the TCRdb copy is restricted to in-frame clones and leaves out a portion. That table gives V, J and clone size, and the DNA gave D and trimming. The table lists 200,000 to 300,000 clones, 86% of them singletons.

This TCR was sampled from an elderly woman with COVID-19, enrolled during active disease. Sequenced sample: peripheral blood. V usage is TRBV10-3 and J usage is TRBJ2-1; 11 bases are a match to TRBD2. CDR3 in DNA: TGTGCCAGCCAGACTAGCGGGGTGAGCTCCTACAATGAGCAGTTCTTC. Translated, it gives CASQTSGVSSYNEQFF.